The rows below give T cell receptor beta chains drawn from one sample of a study of T cells in Graves' hyperthyroidism and ophthalmopathy. TCRdb called the multiplex PCR reads again in MiXCR, with one record for every CDR3 protein. The table lists around 250,000 distinct CDR3 sequences, just over 14% of them singletons. The material sequenced was blood. These receptors all stem from a woman aged 40 to 50 with Graves' hyperthyroidism that later progressed to Graves' ophthalmopathy. The CDR3 runs from the conserved cysteine through the conserved F or W. D genes are given only for firm matches. Expanded clones are given a class, and other clones once, few, many or no size at all.

V gene	J gene	D gene	clone size	CDR3 DNA	CDR3 protein
TRBV7-2	TRBJ1-1	TRBD1	few	TGTGCCAGCAGCCAGGGGGGGAACTGGGACACTGAAGCTTTCTTT	CASSQGGNWDTEAFF
TRBV12-3/TRBV12-4	TRBJ1-2	-	many	TGTGCCAGCACGTGGGACGGAGTTGTTGGTGGCTACACCTTC	CASTWDGVVGGYTF
TRBV4-1	TRBJ2-5	-	-	TGCGCCAGCAGCCAAGCGGTTAGGGATGGAGAGACCCAGTACTTC	CASSQAVRDGETQYF
TRBV28	TRBJ1-5	-	-	TGTACCAGCAGATGGGTTTCCAGGGCAGGCAATCAGCCCCAGCATTTT	CTSRWVSRAGNQPQHF
TRBV14	TRBJ1-1	-	few	TGTGCCAGCAGCCAAGGGAGTGTCACTGAAGCTTTCTTT	CASSQGSVTEAFF
TRBV28	TRBJ1-5	-	many	TGTGCCAGCAGACTAGACAGGATCATCGGCAATCAGCCCCAGCATTTT	CASRLDRIIGNQPQHF
TRBV29-1	TRBJ2-3	-	-	TGCAGCGTTTTAGTTCCGTGGGTCAGCACAGATACGCAGTATTTT	CSVLVPWVSTDTQYF
TRBV6-2/TRBV6-3	TRBJ2-7	TRBD1	many	TGTGCCAGCAGTCTTACGACAGGGGGATTGGTAACCTACGAGCAGTACTTC	CASSLTTGGLVTYEQYF
TRBV7-2	TRBJ2-7	-	many	TGTGCCAGCAGCTCCCGCCGTTCTGACAGGCCAAACTCCTACGAGCAGTACTTC	CASSSRRSDRPNSYEQYF
TRBV9	TRBJ1-4	-	many	TGTGCCAGCAGCCCAACAGGAGCAACTAATGAAAAACTGTTTTTT	CASSPTGATNEKLFF
TRBV19	TRBJ2-3	-	few	TGTGCCAGTAGTGCTGGGGGCCAGACGTCCGATACGCAGTATTTT	CASSAGGQTSDTQYF
TRBV6-1	TRBJ2-1	-	many	TGTGCCAGCATAACCGGGATCTCCTACAATGAGCAGTTCTTC	CASITGISYNEQFF
TRBV7-8	TRBJ2-1	-	many	TGTGCCAGCACCTCTTACCAGGGTAGGGGCAATGAGCAGTTCTTC	CASTSYQGRGNEQFF
TRBV2	TRBJ2-5	-	-	TGTGCCAGCAGTGACACGGTCAGCGCTATAACCAAGAAGACCCAGTACTTC	CASSDTVSAITKKTQYF
TRBV5-4	TRBJ2-7	-	few	TGTGCCAGCAGCTTCGGCTTACTAGCCCTCCGCGAGCAGTACTTC	CASSFGLLALREQYF
TRBV19	TRBJ1-5	-	-	TGTGCCAGTAGTACCGGGAGGGCAGGTAATCAGCCCCAGCATTTT	CASSTGRAGNQPQHF
TRBV5-4	TRBJ2-5	TRBD2	-	TGTGCCAGCAGCTTGGATCGCGGGAGGATTGGGGAGACCCAGTACTTC	CASSLDRGRIGETQYF
TRBV7-9	TRBJ2-1	TRBD2	few	TGTGCCAGCAGCTCCAGATTTGGGACTAGCGGGAGCCTTAATGAGCAGTTCTTC	CASSSRFGTSGSLNEQFF
TRBV27	TRBJ1-5	-	many	TGTGCCAGCAGTTTAACCTCCTCTCCGGGAAGCAATCAGCCCCAGCATTTT	CASSLTSSPGSNQPQHF
TRBV18	TRBJ2-3	-	many	TGTGCCAGCTCACAGGAAACAGATACGCAGTATTTT	CASSQETDTQYF
TRBV5-6	TRBJ1-5	-	many	TGTGCCAGCAGCTTACGGACCGGGAATCAGCCCCAGCATTTT	CASSLRTGNQPQHF
TRBV19	TRBJ2-2	TRBD1	many	TGTGCCAGTAGTCCCCCGGGGACAGGGGGGACCGGGGAGCTGTTTTTT	CASSPPGTGGTGELFF
TRBV3-1	TRBJ1-5	-	many	TGTGCCAGCAGCCAAGGAGGGCCGAGCAATCAGCCCCAGCATTTT	CASSQGGPSNQPQHF
TRBV2	TRBJ1-1	-	-	TGTGCCAGCAGCCAAAGGACATTGAACACTGAAGCTTTCTTT	CASSQRTLNTEAFF
TRBV28	TRBJ2-1	TRBD2	many	TGTGCCAGCACCCACCCTAGCGGAGCCAACAATGAGCAGTTCTTC	CASTHPSGANNEQFF
TRBV7-3	TRBJ2-1	-	many	TGTGCCAGCAGCTTAGGCCTCGAACCCGGAGATGAGCAGTTCTTC	CASSLGLEPGDEQFF
TRBV7-3	TRBJ2-1	-	few	TGTGCCAGCAGCCCCCCGGACGGAAAAGAGCAGTTCTTC	CASSPPDGKEQFF
TRBV7-9	TRBJ2-1	TRBD2	many	TGTGCCAGCAGCTTAGGTCTAGCGGGTTACAATGAGCAGTTCTTC	CASSLGLAGYNEQFF
TRBV25-1	TRBJ1-1	TRBD1	many	TGTGCCAGCAGTGGGACAGGGGGCAGGACTGAAGCTTTCTTT	CASSGTGGRTEAFF
TRBV18	TRBJ2-1	TRBD2	many	TGTGCCAGCTCACCACCGGGTAGCGGGAGTGTGAATGAGCAGTTCTTC	CASSPPGSGSVNEQFF
TRBV19	TRBJ2-7	TRBD2	-	TGTGCCAGTAGTACCGGGACTAGCGGGATCGAGCAGTACTTC	CASSTGTSGIEQYF
TRBV5-1	TRBJ2-7	TRBD1	many	TGCGCCAGCAGCGGGGGGGACAGGGGATACGACGAGCAGTACTTC	CASSGGDRGYDEQYF
TRBV7-9	TRBJ2-5	TRBD1	many	TGTGCCAGCAGCCCCGGGACAGGGAGGACGGAGACCCAGTACTTC	CASSPGTGRTETQYF
TRBV10-1	TRBJ1-5	-	-	TGCGCCACCCGACAGTCTGGCAATCAGCCCCAGCATTTT	CATRQSGNQPQHF
TRBV5-6	TRBJ1-2	-	many	TGTGCCAGCAGCTCTAGGACAGCATCCGTCTATGGCTACACCTTC	CASSSRTASVYGYTF
TRBV29-1	TRBJ2-7	TRBD2	few	TGCAGCGTTGTCGGGGGGACTCCCTACGAGCAGTACTTC	CSVVGGTPYEQYF
TRBV27	TRBJ2-3	TRBD2	many	TGTGCCAGCAGTTTATTTTCACTAGCGGGATCCACAGATACGCAGTATTTT	CASSLFSLAGSTDTQYF
TRBV2	TRBJ1-2	-	-	TGTGCCAGCAGTGGAAGGGGAAGAATCTATGGCTACACCTTC	CASSGRGRIYGYTF
TRBV29-1	TRBJ2-3	TRBD1	many	TGCAGCGTTGTGTCAGGGGGCAGAGATACGCAGTATTTT	CSVVSGGRDTQYF
TRBV27	TRBJ2-1	-	many	TGTGCCAGCAGAATCGGGGGGCAGGGACGGAATGAGCAGTTCTTC	CASRIGGQGRNEQFF
TRBV18	TRBJ2-7	-	many	TGTGCCAGCTCACCCCTCCGCCTCGGGACGGAATCCTACGAGCAGTACTTC	CASSPLRLGTESYEQYF
TRBV6-1	TRBJ2-2	-	many	TGTGCCAGCGGGGGGGACAGACCTCACACCGGGGAGCTGTTTTTT	CASGGDRPHTGELFF
TRBV5-1	TRBJ2-5	TRBD1	few	TGCGCCAGCAGCGCCGGATTGGGACAGGGGCAAGAGACCCAGTACTTC	CASSAGLGQGQETQYF
TRBV7-8	TRBJ2-7	TRBD1	many	TGTGCCAGCAGCTTGAAAATACCGGGACAGGGGGCTTTTTACGAGCAGTACTTC	CASSLKIPGQGAFYEQYF
TRBV28	TRBJ1-5	-	few	TGTGCCAGCAGGGAGAGGGATCAGCCCCGGCATTTT	CASRERDQPRHF
TRBV5-1	TRBJ1-1	-	-	TGCGCCACCAGCACAGATATGAACACTGAAGCTTTCTTT	CATSTDMNTEAFF
TRBV20-1	TRBJ1-3	-	many	TGCAGTGCTAGAGAGAACTCCTTACTCTCTGGAAACACCATATATTTT	CSARENSLLSGNTIYF
TRBV28	TRBJ1-1	-	many	TGTGCCAGCAGGGATAGTCCCTTTGAAGCTTTCTTT	CASRDSPFEAFF
TRBV7-9	TRBJ2-1	TRBD2	many	TGTGCCAGCAGTCCCCTCGTAGCGGGGGTCTCCTACAATGAGCAGTTCTTC	CASSPLVAGVSYNEQFF
TRBV6-1	TRBJ2-4	TRBD2	few	TGTGCCAGCAGTCGAAGTGGGGGGGAGGGAGACATTCAGTACTTC	CASSRSGGEGDIQYF
TRBV28	TRBJ2-1	-	many	TGTGCCAGCAGTTTAGAAGGGACTCTCTCCTACAATGAGCAGTTCTTC	CASSLEGTLSYNEQFF
TRBV6-5	TRBJ2-2	-	many	TGTGCCAGCAGTTACTTGGGTTCGCTTGGGTTCGGGGAGCTGTTTTTT	CASSYLGSLGFGELFF
TRBV19	TRBJ2-7	-	-	TGTGCCACTAAGGACCCTTTGCGCGAGCAGTACTTC	CATKDPLREQYF
TRBV7-6	TRBJ1-1	-	few	TGTGCCAGCAGCTTACTGCTTCGGAAAATGAACGCTGAAGCTTTCTTT	CASSLLLRKMNAEAFF
TRBV20-1	TRBJ2-1	-	many	TGCAGTGCTAGCCCCTCCTACAATGAGCAGTTCTTC	CSASPSYNEQFF
TRBV12-3/TRBV12-4	TRBJ2-7	-	many	TGTGCCAGCAGTTTATATCAGGGCCGGGACTACGAGCAGTACTTC	CASSLYQGRDYEQYF
TRBV2	TRBJ2-3	TRBD2	many	TGTGCCAGCAGTTTGGGACTAGCGGGATATGATACGCAGTATTTT	CASSLGLAGYDTQYF